Below, one T cell receptor beta chain is given with its context. What it binds is unknown. This entry is derived from a study of PD-1 blockade in classical Hodgkin lymphoma. General study points: The CD4+ diversity rise by C4D1 was clearest in complete responders.

Patients all relapsed after autologous stem cell transplantation, and there was variation in brentuximab vedotin exposure. The J segment lost 3 bases and the V segment lost 0 bases, leaving 2 bases of the junction unmatched. Germline V gene sequence: CDR1 SGDLS, CDR2 YYNGEE. The CDR3 contains 14 residues. TCRdb keeps only in-frame clones here, not all; method: immunoSEQ multiplex PCR. The sample lists 70,000 to 80,000 clones, approximately 94% occurring once. The source was peripheral blood mononuclear cells (PBMCs), collected at baseline. This rearrangement joins TRBV9 to TRBJ2-7; 8 bases line up with TRBD1. The clonotype originates from a human donor with classical Hodgkin lymphoma. The CDR3 bases are TGTGCCAGCAGCGTAGAAGACAGGGGCTACGAGCAGTACTTC. Residues: CASSVEDRGYEQYF.